This T cell receptor beta chain originates from a study of shared clonotypes between healthy human individuals. Trimming stripped 4 bases from V and 0 bases from J, with 18 bases between. The CDR3 contains 17 residues. Germline CDR1 and CDR2: SGHDT and YYEEEE. Sequencing was performed with immunoSEQ multiplex PCR; in TCRdb, only in-frame clones are kept and a portion is missing. Seen here are over a million clones, about 80% observed once, and the top ten hold around 0.6%. This clone came up many times. The source is a man younger than 30 in good health. Some clones in this sample may be carry-over from other donors' samples. Material for sequencing was memory CD4+ T cells from PBMCs. Documented subset: CD45RA-negative fraction. This chain uses TRBV5-6 with TRBJ2-3; D might be TRBD1 (6 bases). CDR3: CASSPWAQGTSTDTQYF. The CDR3 DNA follows: TGTGCCAGCAGCCCGTGGGCACAGGGAACTAGCACAGATACGCAGTATTTT.